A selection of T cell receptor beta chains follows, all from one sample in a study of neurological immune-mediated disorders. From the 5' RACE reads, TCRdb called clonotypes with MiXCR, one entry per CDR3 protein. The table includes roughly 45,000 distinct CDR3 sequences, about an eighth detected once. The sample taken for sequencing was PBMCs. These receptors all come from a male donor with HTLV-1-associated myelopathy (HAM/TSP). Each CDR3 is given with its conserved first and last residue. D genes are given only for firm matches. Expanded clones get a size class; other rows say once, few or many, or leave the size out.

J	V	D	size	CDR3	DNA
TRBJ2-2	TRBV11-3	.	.	CASSLLGELFF	TGTGCCAGCAGCCTACTGGGGGAGCTGTTTTTT
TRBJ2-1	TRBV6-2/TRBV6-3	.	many	CASSYSTLVGDEQFF	TGTGCCAGCAGTTACTCGACACTAGTCGGCGATGAGCAGTTCTTC
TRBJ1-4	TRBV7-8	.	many	CASSLALRAGNEKLFF	TGTGCCAGCAGCTTAGCGCTCCGGGCGGGTAATGAAAAACTGTTTTTT
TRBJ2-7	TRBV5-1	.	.	CASSLMDRAYEQNF	TGCGCCAGCAGCTTGATGGACAGAGCCTACGAGCAGAACTTC
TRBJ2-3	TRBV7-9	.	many	CASSLLQGSNTQYF	TGTGCCAGCAGCTTACTCCAGGGTTCAAATACGCAGTATTTT
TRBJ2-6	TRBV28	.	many	CASSLQVAGANVLTF	TGTGCCAGCAGTCTACAGGTAGCTGGGGCCAACGTCCTGACTTTC
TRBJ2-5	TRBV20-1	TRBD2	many	CSAGGGGRTQYF	TGCAGTGCGGGGGGCGGGGGGCGCACCCAGTACTTC
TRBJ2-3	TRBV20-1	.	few	CSARDLWDTDTQYF	TGCAGTGCTAGAGATCTCTGGGACACAGATACGCAGTATTTT
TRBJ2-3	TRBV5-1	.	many	CASSLPEDSTIYTDTQYF	TGCGCCAGCAGCTTGCCCGAAGACAGCACTATATACACAGATACGCAGTATTTT
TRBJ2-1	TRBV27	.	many	CAIGTYNEQFF	TGTGCCATCGGGACTTACAATGAGCAGTTCTTC
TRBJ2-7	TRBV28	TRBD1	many	CASSLTGGNEQYF	TGTGCCAGCAGCCTGACAGGGGGCAACGAGCAGTACTTC
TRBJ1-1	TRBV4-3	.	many	CASSQDIGRLNTEAFF	TGCGCCAGCAGCCAAGATATCGGCAGATTGAACACTGAAGCTTTCTTT
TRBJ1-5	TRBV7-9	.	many	CASSHPTGTNQPQHF	TGTGCCAGCAGCCACCCTACAGGGACCAATCAGCCCCAGCATTTT
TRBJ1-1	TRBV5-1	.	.	CASSPRGRTEAFF	TGCGCCAGCAGCCCCCGAGGGAGGACTGAAGCTTTCTTT
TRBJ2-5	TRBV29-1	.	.	CSVSRDKRQETQYF	TGCAGCGTATCCCGGGACAAGCGACAAGAGACCCAGTACTTC
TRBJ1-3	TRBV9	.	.	CASSVEVHSGNTIYF	TGTGCCAGCAGCGTAGAAGTCCACTCTGGAAACACCATATATTTT
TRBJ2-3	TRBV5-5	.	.	CASSSLGRLQGGTDTQYF	TGTGCCAGCAGCTCGTTGGGCCGCTTACAGGGTGGCACAGATACGCAGTATTTT
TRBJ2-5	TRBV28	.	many	CASKNPYKETQYF	TGTGCCAGCAAAAACCCCTACAAGGAGACCCAGTACTTC
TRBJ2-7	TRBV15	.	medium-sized	CATSRVTMNRDYEQYF	TGTGCCACCAGCAGAGTCACTATGAACAGGGACTACGAGCAGTACTTC
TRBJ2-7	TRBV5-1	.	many	CASSLGQYSYEQYF	TGCGCCAGCAGCTTGGGGCAGTACTCCTACGAGCAGTACTTC
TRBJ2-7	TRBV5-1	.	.	CAGSLSTGKSHEQYF	TGCGCCGGCAGCTTGTCAACAGGGAAATCCCACGAGCAGTACTTC
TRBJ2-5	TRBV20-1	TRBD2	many	CSASSTSDETQYF	TGCAGTGCTAGCTCTACTAGCGACGAGACCCAGTACTTC
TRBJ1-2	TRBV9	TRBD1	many	CASSDNRGLVGYTF	TGTGCCAGCAGCGATAACAGGGGACTGGTTGGCTACACCTTC
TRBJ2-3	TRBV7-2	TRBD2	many	CASSPTSGGTDTQYF	TGTGCCAGCAGCCCAACTAGCGGGGGCACAGATACGCAGTATTTT
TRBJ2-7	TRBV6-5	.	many	CASSRTFYEQYF	TGTGCCAGCAGTCGGACCTTCTACGAGCAGTACTTC
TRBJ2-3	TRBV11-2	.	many	CASSLASGTDTQYF	TGTGCCAGCAGCTTGGCTAGCGGCACAGATACGCAGTATTTT
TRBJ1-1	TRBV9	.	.	CASSVSTLENTEAFF	TGTGCCAGCAGCGTATCCACGTTGGAGAACACTGAAGCTTTCTTT
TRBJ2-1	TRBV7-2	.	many	CASSSDGNAGEQFF	TGTGCCAGCAGCTCGGACGGTAATGCGGGTGAGCAGTTCTTC
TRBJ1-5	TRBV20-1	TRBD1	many	CSAGRQGGNQPQHF	TGCAGTGCGGGCCGACAGGGCGGCAATCAGCCCCAGCATTTT
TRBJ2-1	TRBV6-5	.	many	CASSYTRAGRNEQFF	TGTGCCAGCAGTTACACCCGAGCAGGGAGGAATGAGCAGTTCTTC
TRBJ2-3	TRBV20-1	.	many	CSAIGGSGGDTQYF	TGCAGTGCTATCGGGGGGTCAGGGGGAGATACGCAGTATTTT
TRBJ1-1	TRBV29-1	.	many	CSVKVSEAFF	TGCAGTGTGAAGGTATCAGAAGCTTTCTTT
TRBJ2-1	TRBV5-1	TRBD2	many	CASSLPGLAQNEQFF	TGCGCCAGCAGCTTACCGGGACTAGCCCAAAATGAGCAGTTCTTC
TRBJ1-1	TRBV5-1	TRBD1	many	CASSLGAGGTEAFF	TGCGCCAGCAGCTTGGGGGCAGGGGGCACTGAAGCTTTCTTT
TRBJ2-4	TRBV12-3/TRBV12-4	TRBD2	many	CASSPGLAGGRENIQYF	TGTGCCAGCAGTCCTGGACTAGCGGGGGGGCGAGAAAACATTCAGTACTTC
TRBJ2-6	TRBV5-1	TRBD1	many	CASSPETGSGANVLTF	TGCGCCAGCAGCCCCGAGACAGGGTCTGGGGCCAACGTCCTGACTTTC
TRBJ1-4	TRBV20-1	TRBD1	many	CSARSQGAPKLFF	TGCAGTGCTAGGAGTCAGGGGGCCCCAAAACTGTTTTTT
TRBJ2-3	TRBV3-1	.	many	CASSQSLRADTQYF	TGTGCCAGCAGCCAAAGTCTTCGGGCAGATACGCAGTATTTT
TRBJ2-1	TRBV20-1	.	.	CSATRSEYNEQFF	TGCAGTGCGACTCGATCGGAATACAATGAGCAGTTCTTC
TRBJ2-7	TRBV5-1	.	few	CASSLASGFSYEQYF	TGCGCCAGCAGCTTGGCTTCAGGGTTCTCCTACGAGCAGTACTTC
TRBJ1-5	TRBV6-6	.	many	CASSIVGNQPQHF	TGTGCCAGCAGCATCGTCGGCAATCAGCCCCAGCATTTT
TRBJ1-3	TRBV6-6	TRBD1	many	CASSYSLQGGDTIYF	TGTGCCAGCAGTTACTCGTTGCAGGGGGGGGACACCATATATTTT
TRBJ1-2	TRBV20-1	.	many	CSARDPSLANYGYTF	TGCAGTGCTAGAGATCCCAGTCTCGCTAACTATGGCTACACCTTC
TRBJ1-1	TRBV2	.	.	CASNTQGNTEAFF	TGTGCCAGCAATACTCAAGGAAACACTGAAGCTTTCTTT
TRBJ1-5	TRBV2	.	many	CASGPKDQYQPQHF	TGTGCCAGCGGCCCCAAGGACCAGTATCAGCCCCAGCATTTT
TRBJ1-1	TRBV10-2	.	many	CASSVAGTTEAFF	TGCGCCAGCAGTGTGGCGGGGACCACTGAAGCTTTCTTT
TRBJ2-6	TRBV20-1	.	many	CSARDGRTLFFGANVLTF	TGCAGTGCTAGAGATGGCCGCACCCTTTTTTTCGGGGCCAACGTCCTGACTTTC
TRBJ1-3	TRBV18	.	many	CASSPRTDSGNTIYF	TGTGCCAGCTCACCACGGACAGACTCTGGAAACACCATATATTTT
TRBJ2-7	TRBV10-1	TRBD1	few	CASSERGTGVSEQYF	TGCGCCAGCAGTGAGAGGGGGACAGGGGTTTCCGAGCAGTACTTC
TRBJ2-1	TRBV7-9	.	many	CASSLRTEPNEQFF	TGTGCCAGCAGCCTACGGACTGAACCCAATGAGCAGTTCTTC
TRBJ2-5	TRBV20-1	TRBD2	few	CSARLENRGGETQYF	TGCAGTGCTAGACTCGAGAACCGGGGGGGAGAGACCCAGTACTTC
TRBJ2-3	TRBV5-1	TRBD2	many	CASSSGTSGGAADTQYF	TGCGCCAGCAGCTCCGGGACTAGCGGGGGGGCAGCTGATACGCAGTATTTT
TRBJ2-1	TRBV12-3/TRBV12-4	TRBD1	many	CASSLGTGESNEQFF	TGTGCCAGCAGTCTAGGGACAGGGGAATCGAATGAGCAGTTCTTC
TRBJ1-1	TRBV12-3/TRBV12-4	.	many	CASRPDGGPEAFF	TGTGCCAGCAGACCCGACGGCGGCCCTGAAGCTTTCTTT
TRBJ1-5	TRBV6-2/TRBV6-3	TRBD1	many	CASRNRDRGLLTSNQPQHF	TGTGCCAGCAGGAATAGGGACAGGGGCCTATTGACGAGCAATCAGCCCCAGCATTTT
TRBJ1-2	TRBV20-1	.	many	CSARDQIHRSGYGYTF	TGCAGTGCTAGAGATCAGATACATCGATCCGGCTATGGCTACACCTTC
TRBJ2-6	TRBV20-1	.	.	CSACIARGTGANVLTF	TGCAGTGCTTGTATCGCCAGGGGAACTGGGGCCAACGTCCTGACTTTC
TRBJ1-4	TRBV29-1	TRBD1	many	CSVDAPGGEKLFF	TGCAGCGTTGACGCGCCAGGGGGCGAAAAACTGTTTTTT
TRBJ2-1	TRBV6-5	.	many	CASSSPGPNEQFF	TGTGCCAGCAGTTCCCCCGGGCCCAATGAGCAGTTCTTC